This T cell receptor (beta chain) comes out of a study of T cell responses to AZD1222 COVID-19 vaccine (dated by TCRdb to the early 2020s). Context from the whole study: AZD1222 recipients given second doses at about 4 weeks or at about 12 weeks were pooled, since spike-specific TCR depth and breadth were not found to differ between the two schedules. TCR sequencing was performed for more than 230 trial participants, of whom about 200 were given two doses of AZD1222 and 26 were given two doses of MenACWY control vaccine. Trial participants were enrolled by age into subgroups of 18-55, 56-69 and 70-plus years, and around 150, 28 and 57 TCR-sequenced participants, respectively, were included in these subgroups.

Details on this clone: The antigen this receptor binds is unknown. No base qualities exist here, and no much larger clone lies one base off it.

The CDR3 regions of human TCRbeta chains were analyzed by immunosequencing. In the authors' own workflow: TCRs in the repertoires were compared against a reference library of SARS-CoV-2-specific TCRs that had been generated with the MIRA antigen-specificity platform. Breadth was defined as the fraction of unique TCRs that were SARS-CoV-2-associated, and depth was defined as the fraction of total T cells that were SARS-CoV-2-associated. Using the MIRA data, each spike-specific TCR was mapped to the spike region that the TCR reacts to and placed in a CD4 or CD8 class. Log10-transformed breadth and depth values were compared by one-way ANOVA with Sidak's multiple comparisons tests. TCRdb retrieved this table from immuneACCESS and kept in-frame rearrangements only. Not all clones are present; in checked studies, unresolved V genes account for under half, and no reason is known for the remainder. V and J calls and clone size are as listed in that table; D and trimming were resolved from the DNA. Present in this sample are 68,000 or so clones, more than 70% of which were seen just once. Jointly, the top ten make up 12% of the sample.

The study at large found these results: Participants were mostly white British and included more females than males, and it was suggested by the authors that clonal diversity may have been underestimated. Reportedly, almost half of the unique spike-specific TCRs recognized epitopes lying outside the regions that are mutated in the B.1.351 and B.1.1.7 variants. Because no samples from the day 14 peak response were available, repertoires could be characterized only after the peak T cell response. The vaccine-associated CD4 TCRs covered the entire spike protein, and the dominant responses fell in regions 160-218 and 743-854. The 56-69-year group was small, and its depth increase did not reach significance, likely because of low power. Spike-specific TCR breadth and depth rose significantly after two AZD1222 doses compared with day 0 and with MenACWY recipients. Only five to seven AZD1222 recipients were SARS-CoV-2 seropositive at baseline, limiting conclusions about previously exposed vaccinees.

The CDR3 spans 18 residues, from the cysteine through the phenylalanine. CDR3 DNA only is kept here, 54 bases in frame from base 1. At the junction V is shortened by 0 bases and J by 1 base, with 16 bases in between. According to the study, the label for this sample's time point signals: baseline before first vaccination. Samples from vaccinated people were obtained from the UK trials COV001 and COV002, which included a single-blind randomized controlled phase 2/3 trial of AZD1222 (ChAdOx1 nCoV-19) in healthy adults. For TCRbeta chain sequencing, PBMC samples were collected from trial participants at day 0 and at day 28 after the second dose.

The receptor comes from an adult in good health. The chain uses TRBV23-1 and TRBJ1-5; 6 matching bases give a weak D call of TRBD1. TRBV23-1 has ORF status, its function being uncertain. Sample: peripheral blood, taken on day 0 of AZD1222 vaccination. The CDR3 region: CASSQSPTGQRSNQPQHF. The DNA reads TGCGCCAGCAGTCAATCCCCCACCGGACAGCGGAGCAATCAGCCCCAGCATTTT.